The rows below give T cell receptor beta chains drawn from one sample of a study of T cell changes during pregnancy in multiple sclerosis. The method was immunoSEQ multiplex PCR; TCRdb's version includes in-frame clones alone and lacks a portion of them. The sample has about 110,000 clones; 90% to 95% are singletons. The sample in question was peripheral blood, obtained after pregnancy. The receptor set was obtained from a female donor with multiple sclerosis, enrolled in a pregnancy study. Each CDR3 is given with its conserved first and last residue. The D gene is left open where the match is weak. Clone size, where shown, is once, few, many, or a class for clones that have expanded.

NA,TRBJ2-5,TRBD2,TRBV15,TGTGCCACCAGCAGGGCACTAAGCGGGGGGTTGAAGACCCAGTACTTC,CATSRALSGGLKTQYF
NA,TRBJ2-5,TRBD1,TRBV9,TGTGCCAGCAGCCCAGAAAACAGGGGGCAAGAGACCCAGTACTTC,CASSPENRGQETQYF
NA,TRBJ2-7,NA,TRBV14,TGTGCCAGCAGCCACAACTACGAGCAGTACTTC,CASSHNYEQYF
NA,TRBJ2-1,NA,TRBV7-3,TGTGCCAGCAGCCCCGGGGGGCATGAGCAGTTCTTC,CASSPGGHEQFF
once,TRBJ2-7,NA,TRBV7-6,TGTGCCAGCAGCTCAGGGCGGCAGTACTTC,CASSSGRQYF
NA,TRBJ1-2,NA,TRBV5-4,TGTGCCAGCAGAAGAAGGAGGGAGGGCTACACCTTC,CASRRRREGYTF
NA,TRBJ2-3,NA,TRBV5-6,TGTGCCAGCAGCTTGAGTCTAGTTGGCGGCACAGATACGCAGTATTTT,CASSLSLVGGTDTQYF
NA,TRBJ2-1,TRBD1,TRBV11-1,TGTGCCAGCAGCCCGGACAGGGGGGACAATGAGCAGTTCTTC,CASSPDRGDNEQFF
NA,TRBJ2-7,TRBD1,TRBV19,TGTGCCAGTAGTGTGGACAGGGCCCGGGGCTACGAGCAGTACTTC,CASSVDRARGYEQYF
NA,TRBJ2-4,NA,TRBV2,TGTGCCAGCCTCGGCGGGTTCAAAAACATTCAGTACTTC,CASLGGFKNIQYF
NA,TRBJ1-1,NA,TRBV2,TGTGCCAGCAGTACAACGAACAGGGAGGCTTTCTTT,CASSTTNREAFF
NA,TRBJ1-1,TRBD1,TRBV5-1,TGCGCCAGCTCCCCCCGGGAGGGACAGGGGTCCACTGAAGCTTTCTTT,CASSPREGQGSTEAFF
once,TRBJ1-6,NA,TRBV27,TGTGCCAGCAGTACCGCAATGAGCTCCTATAATTCACCCCTCCACTTT,CASSTAMSSYNSPLHF
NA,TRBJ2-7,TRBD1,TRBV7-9,TGTGCCAGCATCGGGACAGGGGTTCTCTACGAGCAGTACTTC,CASIGTGVLYEQYF
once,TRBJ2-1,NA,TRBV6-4,TGTGCCAGCAGTGACTCTACTGTCTCCTACAATGAGCAGTTCTTC,CASSDSTVSYNEQFF
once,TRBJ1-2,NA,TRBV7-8,TGTGCCAGCAGCCCACGAGGAGGGCCCGTAGGGTATGGCTACACCTTC,CASSPRGGPVGYGYTF
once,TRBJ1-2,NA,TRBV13,TGTGCCAGCAGCTTAGGCCTCGAATATTATGGCAGTAAAGAAACCTATGGCTACACCTTC,CASSLGLEYYGSKETYGYTF
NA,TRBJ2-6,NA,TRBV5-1,TGCGCCAGCAGCTTGGCCCCGGTCTCTGGGGCCAACGTCCTGACTTTC,CASSLAPVSGANVLTF
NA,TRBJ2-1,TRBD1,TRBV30,TGTGCCTGGAGGGGGACAGGGCCCCTCTACAATGAGCAGTTCTTC,CAWRGTGPLYNEQFF
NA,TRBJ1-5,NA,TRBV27,TGTGCCAGCAGTTTGGGACATTATAGCAATCAGCCCCAGCATTTT,CASSLGHYSNQPQHF
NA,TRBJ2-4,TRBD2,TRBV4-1,TGCGCCAGCAGCCAAGTCCTCGTAGCGGGGGATGCCAAAAACATTCAGTACTTC,CASSQVLVAGDAKNIQYF
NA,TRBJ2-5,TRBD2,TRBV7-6,TGTGCCAGCAGCTCATTAGCGGGGGGTCAAGAGACCCAGTACTTC,CASSSLAGGQETQYF
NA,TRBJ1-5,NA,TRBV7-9,TGTGCCAGCAGCTTAGGATCAGGTTCTAGCAATCAGCCCCAGCATTTT,CASSLGSGSSNQPQHF
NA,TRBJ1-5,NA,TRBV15,TGTGCCACCAGCAGAGATCGAGTAAATCAGCCCCAGCATTTT,CATSRDRVNQPQHF
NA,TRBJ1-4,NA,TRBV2,TGTGCCAGCAGTGGGCTAGGACAAGCGTCAACTAATGAAAAACTGTTTTTT,CASSGLGQASTNEKLFF
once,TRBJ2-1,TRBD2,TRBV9,TGTGCCAGCAGCCCGCTAGCGGGGGGGGTGAATGAGCAGTTCTTC,CASSPLAGGVNEQFF
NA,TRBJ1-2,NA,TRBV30,TGTGCCTGGAACCCCGGGGGGGCGCATCCCAACTATGGCTACACCTTC,CAWNPGGAHPNYGYTF
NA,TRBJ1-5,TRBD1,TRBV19,TGTGCCAGTAGCCCTGGACAGGGGAGATTTAGAGGTTATTGGCCCCAGCATTTT,CASSPGQGRFRGYWPQHF
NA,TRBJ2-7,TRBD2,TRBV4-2,TGTGCCAGCAGCCGCGGGACTAGCGGGGGCCTAAGCTCCTACGAGCAGTACTTC,CASSRGTSGGLSSYEQYF
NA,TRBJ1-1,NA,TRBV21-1,TGTGCCAGCAGCAAAAGAATCAGGGGGACAATGAACACTGAAGCTTTCTTT,CASSKRIRGTMNTEAFF
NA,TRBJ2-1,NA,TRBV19,TGTGCCAGTACCCGGGTAGCGGCCAGCTCCTACAATGAGCAGTTCTTC,CASTRVAASSYNEQFF
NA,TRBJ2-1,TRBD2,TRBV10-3,TGTGCCATCAGGGGTTCTAGCGGGGGGGCCTCCTACAATGAGCAGTTCTTC,CAIRGSSGGASYNEQFF
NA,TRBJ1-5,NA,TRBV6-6,TGTGCCAGCCAAAATGAGTGGCAGCCCCAGCATTTT,CASQNEWQPQHF
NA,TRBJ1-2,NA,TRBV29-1,TGCAGCGTTGAAGATTGGGGACACACTGGGCAGGGCTACACCTTC,CSVEDWGHTGQGYTF
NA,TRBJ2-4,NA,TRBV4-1,TGCGCCAGCAGCCATTTGAGCATGCTAGCCAAAAACATTCAGTACTTC,CASSHLSMLAKNIQYF
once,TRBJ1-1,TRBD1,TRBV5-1,TGCGCCAGCAGTCCGGGACAGATGAACACTGAAGCTTTCTTT,CASSPGQMNTEAFF
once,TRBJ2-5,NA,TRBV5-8,TGTGCCAGCAGCTTGGCCGGGGGTCGGGAGACCCAGTACTTC,CASSLAGGRETQYF
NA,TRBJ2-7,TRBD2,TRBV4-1,TGCGCCAGCAGCCAAGAAGCTAGCGGGGCAACCTACGAGCAGTACTTC,CASSQEASGATYEQYF
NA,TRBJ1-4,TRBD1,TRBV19,TGTGCCAGTAGAACAGGGGACAGGGTGGACGAAAAACTGTTTTTT,CASRTGDRVDEKLFF
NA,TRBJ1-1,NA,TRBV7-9,TGTGCCAGCAGCTCGGACAGTGAGATAATGAAGACTGAAGCTTTCTTT,CASSSDSEIMKTEAFF
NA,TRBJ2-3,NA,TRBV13,TGTGCCAGCAGAACAGCCCCAGATACGCAGTATTTT,CASRTAPDTQYF
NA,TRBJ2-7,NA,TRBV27,TGTGCCAGCAGTCCCGTGGGCGGGCACCCCTACGAGCAGTACTTC,CASSPVGGHPYEQYF
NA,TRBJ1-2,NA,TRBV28,TGTGCCAGCAGGCCGGCAGGAATTAACTATGGCTACACCTTC,CASRPAGINYGYTF
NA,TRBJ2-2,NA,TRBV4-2,TGTGCCAGCAGCCAAGTCGGCGGGGAGCTGTTTTTT,CASSQVGGELFF
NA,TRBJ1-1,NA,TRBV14,TGTGCCAGCAGCAGGGGAGGGGTCACTGAAGCTTTCTTT,CASSRGGVTEAFF
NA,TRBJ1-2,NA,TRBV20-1,TGCAGTGCTCCGGGGGGCTACACCTTC,CSAPGGYTF
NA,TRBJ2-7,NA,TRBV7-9,TGTGCCAGCAGCTTAGGGACAGTTGAGCAGTACTTC,CASSLGTVEQYF
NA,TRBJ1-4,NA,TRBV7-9,TGTGCCAGCAGCTTCGAGGGTATCGGTGAAAAACTGTTTTTT,CASSFEGIGEKLFF
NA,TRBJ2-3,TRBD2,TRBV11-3,TGTGCCAGCAGCTTAGGAGCGGGGTTCACAGATACGCAGTATTTT,CASSLGAGFTDTQYF
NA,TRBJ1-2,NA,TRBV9,TGTGCCAGCAGCCTGGACAGTTCGCCAGCATATGGCTACACCTTC,CASSLDSSPAYGYTF